These 27 T cell receptor beta chains were all obtained from the same sample, sequenced in a study of circulating CD8 cells and anti-PD-1 response in melanoma. Sorting of live CD3+CD8+TCRalphabeta+ cells by PD-1 and/or TIGIT gave four subsets. TCR libraries were prepared from about 15 ng of total RNA with the QIAseq Immune Repertoire TCR panel. TCRdb analysed the reads with MiXCR anew, one entry per CDR3 protein. The table lists about 1,000 distinct CDR3 sequences, around 4% of them singletons, with around 5.4% in the top ten. This sample comprised CD8+ T cells from PBMCs, obtained at baseline or after one month of anti-PD-1 therapy (not recorded which). The receptor source for this set is a human donor with melanoma.

This clonotype is medium-sized within its sample. The genes are TRBV20-1 and TRBJ2-3; 7 nucleotides align to TRBD2. CDR3 length: 15 amino acids. Trimming cost V 6 bases and J 2 bases; bases outside gene matches: 11. In germline, CDR1 is DFQATT, CDR2 SNEGSKA (reference sequence). The CDR3 here is CSAWEGLFNTDTQYF. Here the CDR3 DNA reads TGCAGTGCCTGGGAGGGACTTTTCAACACAGATACGCAGTATTTT.

This sequence joins TRBV18 and TRBJ2-1, with TRBD2 as a possible D gene (5 bases). V was pared by 8 bases and J by 8 bases, with 25 bases between. Germline CDR1 KGHSH, CDR2 LQKENI. CDR3 length: 16 residues. CDR3 region: CASPPRATGPPDEQFF. DNA for the CDR3: TGTGCCAGCCCCCCGAGGGCCACGGGCCCCCCCGATGAGCAGTTCTTC. Complete variable domain (other parts from reference TRBV18 and TRBJ2-1): NAGVMQNPRHLVRRRGQEARLRCSPMKGHSHVYWYRQLPEEGLKFMVYLQKENIIDESGMPKERFSAEFPKEGPSILRIQQVVRGDSAAYFCASPPRATGPPDEQFFGPGTRLTVL.

By sample fraction, this clonotype is large. The chain has TRBV27 and TRBJ2-3; D might be TRBD2 (6 bases). CDR1 is MNHEY, CDR2 SMNVEV, per germline (reference sequence). Trimming stripped 4 bases from V and 2 bases from J, with 10 bases between. The CDR3 spans 14 residues. As DNA, the CDR3 is TGTGCCAGCAGTTGGGCGGGACTCACAGATACGCAGTATTTT. Translated: CASSWAGLTDTQYF.

In its sample, this clonotype is large. The CDR3 reads CASSPQGNTEAFF. DNA of the CDR3: TGTGCCAGCAGTCCCCAGGGGAACACTGAAGCTTTCTTT. The V and J genes are TRBV27 and TRBJ1-1, with a weak D call TRBD1 (5 bases). The germline V and J ends were trimmed by 5 bases and 1 base, with 8 bases remaining between them. The germline gives CDR1 MNHEY, CDR2 SMNVEV (reference sequence). This CDR3 contains 13 residues.

In this sample, this clonotype is large. This chain uses TRBV19 with TRBJ1-1, with TRBD1 as a possible D gene (6 bases). V dropped 7 bases and J dropped 5 bases, with 11 bases sitting between them. This CDR3 is built from 12 residues. The germline CDR1 and CDR2 sequences are LNHDA and SQIVND (reference sequence). DNA of the CDR3: TGTGCCAGTATTGCAGGGGAAACTGAAGCTTTCTTT. This encodes CASIAGETEAFF.

This clonotype is categorized as large. The V call is TRBV28, the J call TRBJ2-5, with D unresolved. CDR3 length equals 14 residues. Between the trimmed V and J ends, which lost 3 bases and 1 base, there was a span of 9 bases. Germline CDR1 reads MDHEN; CDR2 reads SYDVKM. CDR3 sequence (DNA): TGTGCCAGCAGTTTCGAAGGGCGCCAAGAGACCCAGTACTTC. Protein sequence: CASSFEGRQETQYF.

This clonotype is judged large. At one of its ends the junction is not consistent with the germline gene, which may arise from a read error. The chain joins TRBV4-1 to TRBJ2-3, with 9 bases fitting TRBD2. The CDR3 runs 16 residues. The germline gives CDR1 MGHRA, CDR2 YSYEKL. CDR3 region: CASSQKGLASIDTQYF. The CDR3 DNA is TGCGCCAGCAGCCAAAAAGGACTAGCGAGCATAGATACGCAGTATTTT.

This clonotype is medium-sized. CDR3 bases: TGTGCCAGCAGTTTAAGTCTCGAGCAGTACTTC. It translates to CASSLSLEQYF. The gene calls are TRBV12-3 or TRBV12-4 and TRBJ2-7, with D uncertain. This CDR3 region has 11 residues. Trimming took 2 bases from V and 6 from J, leaving 5 bases between them.

This clonotype appeared a few times. The chain is built from TRBV28 and TRBJ2-3; TRBD1 aligns across 8 bases. V lost 6 bases to trimming and J lost 3 bases; unmatched junction nucleotides: 8. Germline V gives CDR1 MDHEN, CDR2 SYDVKM. The CDR3 loop spans 15 amino acids. CDR3 nucleotides: TGTGCCAGCAGGTCGGACAGGGATGGGACAGATACGCAGTATTTT. Its translation: CASRSDRDGTDTQYF.

This clonotype rates as large. The chain uses TRBV2 and TRBJ2-5; 8 bases agree with TRBD1. The CDR3 sequence is 15 residues long. CDR1 is SNHLY, CDR2 FYNNEI, per germline. The trim removed 4 bases at V and 4 bases at J, leaving 8 bases unmatched. In DNA form, the CDR3 reads TGTGCCAGCAGTGTCGGGACAGGCCAGGGAGAGACCCAGTACTTC. Translation gives CASSVGTGQGETQYF.

This clonotype is medium-sized in the sample. The rearrangement uses TRBV2 and TRBJ1-6; unclear D gene. Germline V gene data show CDR1 as SNHLY and CDR2 as FYNNEI. CDR3 length: 16 amino acids. Trimming stripped 6 bases from V and 4 bases from J, with 16 bases between. This chain's CDR3 is CASRPDESAYNSPLHF. The CDR3 bases are TGTGCCAGCAGGCCCGACGAGTCCGCTTATAATTCACCCCTCCACTTT.

In this sample, this clonotype is medium-sized. The chain uses TRBV30 and TRBJ2-1; 9 bases line up with TRBD1. With V trimmed by 8 bases and J by 0 bases, 5 bases remained unmatched. The CDR3 extends over 14 amino acids. Germline CDR1 and CDR2: GTSNPN and SVGIG (reference sequence). In nucleotides, the CDR3 is TGTGCCCGGACAGGGGATAGCTCCTACAATGAGCAGTTCTTC. Translated, it gives CARTGDSSYNEQFF.

By share of the sample, this clonotype is medium-sized. The CDR3 spells CASSQDGNTEAFF. The CDR3 DNA sequence: TGCGCCAGCAGCCAAGATGGGAACACTGAAGCTTTCTTT. The V and J genes are TRBV4-1 and TRBJ1-1; D unclear. This CDR3 has 13 residues. The germline V gene encodes CDR1 MGHRA and CDR2 YSYEKL. V lost 0 bases to trimming and J lost 1 base, with 3 bases between them.

Sample share makes this clonotype medium-sized. This sequence joins TRBV5-4 and TRBJ2-1; 11 bases map to TRBD2. Trimming took 3 bases from V and 8 from J; bases not matched to a gene: 1. CDR1 is SGHNT and CDR2 is YYREEE in the germline V gene (reference sequence). This CDR3 is 13 amino acids long. CDR3 nucleotides: TGTGCCAGCAGCTGGGGACTAGCGGATGAGCAGTTCTTC. As protein: CASSWGLADEQFF. Full variable domain (rest looked up from reference TRBV5-4 and TRBJ2-1): ETGVTQSPTHLIKTRGQQVTLRCSSQSGHNTVSWYQQALGQGPQFIFQYYREEENGRGNFPPRFSGLQFPNYSSELNVNALELDDSALYLCASSWGLADEQFFGPGTRLTVL.

Judged by abundance, this clonotype is large. The chain is built from TRBV12-5 and TRBJ2-1; 9 bases align to TRBD1. CDR1 is LGHNT and CDR2 is FRNRAP in the germline V gene. The CDR3 has 14 amino acids. V was pared by 1 base and J by 7 bases, with 2 bases of the junction left unmatched. The CDR3 bases are TGTGCTAGTGGTTTGGGGACAGGGGTGAATGAGCAGTTCTTC. It codes for CASGLGTGVNEQFF.

This clonotype rates as large. V usage is TRBV27 and J usage is TRBJ2-2; D unresolved. Germline CDR1 reads MNHEY; CDR2 reads SMNVEV (reference sequence). V was pared by 9 bases and J by 8 bases, with 10 bases between. This CDR3 has 11 amino acids. The DNA of the CDR3 is TGTGCCAGTTCAAAGGCAGGGGAGCTGTTTTTT. Protein product: CASSKAGELFF.

This clonotype is termed medium-sized. CDR3 sequence reads: CASSPPGTTNIQYF. The CDR3 DNA sequence: TGTGCCAGTAGTCCTCCCGGGACAACAAACATTCAGTACTTC. V and J are TRBV19 and TRBJ2-4, with D possibly matching TRBD1 (6 bases). The length of the CDR3 is 14 residues. Germline CDR1 is LNHDA and CDR2 is SQIVND (reference sequence). Trimming pared 5 bases from V and 6 bases from J, leaving 14 bases between.

The chain is built from TRBV27 and TRBJ2-3; D remains ambiguous. The CDR3 is made up of 12 amino acids. Trimming removed 0 bases at V and 4 bases at J, with 2 bases between. Germline V gene data show CDR1 as MNHEY and CDR2 as SMNVEV (reference sequence). For the CDR3, the DNA is TGTGCCAGCAGTTTATCACCAGATACGCAGTATTTT. This translates into CASSLSPDTQYF.

This clonotype is termed large. The J gene is TRBJ2-7, the V gene TRBV20-1; D not resolved. This CDR3 is built from 14 residues. Per the germline V gene, CDR1 is DFQATT and CDR2 is SNEGSKA (reference sequence). Trimming took off 3 bases at V and 3 bases at J, with 15 bases between the two ends. DNA for the CDR3: TGCAGTGCTAGCGGACGGGTATGGTACTACGAGCAGTACTTC. Its translation: CSASGRVWYYEQYF.

This clonotype is medium-sized. V and J are TRBV12-3 or TRBV12-4 and TRBJ2-3, with 9 bases lining up with TRBD1. This CDR3 has 13 amino acids. V dropped 11 bases and J dropped 1; count of bases not matched to a gene: 4. The CDR3 sequence: CAGRDRGTDTQYF. The CDR3 nucleotides are TGTGCCGGACGGGACAGGGGCACAGATACGCAGTATTTT.

This clonotype is classed as medium-sized. V usage is TRBV27 and J usage is TRBJ2-5; perhaps TRBD2 as D (5 bases). Trimming pared 4 bases from V and 1 base from J, leaving 13 bases between. The CDR3 is 15 amino acids. Germline CDR1 reads MNHEY; CDR2 reads SMNVEV (reference sequence). CDR3 sequence (DNA): TGTGCCAGCAGTTCCATCGTGGGAGCCCAAGAGACCCAGTACTTC. It encodes CASSSIVGAQETQYF.

The V and J genes are TRBV6-6 and TRBJ2-5; maybe TRBD2 (7 bases). V lost 7 bases and J lost 9, with 21 bases in between. CDR1 is MNHNY, CDR2 SVGAGI, per germline (reference sequence). There are 14 residues in the CDR3. In nucleotides, the CDR3 is TGTGCCAGCACCCCCGTAGGGGGGGCTGAGTCCCAGTACTTC. Protein product: CASTPVGGAESQYF.

This clonotype has a handful of counts. The V call is TRBV20-1, the J call TRBJ2-7; maybe TRBD1 (6 bases). Per the germline V gene, CDR1 is DFQATT and CDR2 is SNEGSKA (reference sequence). V was clipped by 1 base and J by 4 bases, with 11 bases between them. The CDR3 is 13 amino acids. Here the CDR3 reads CSARGGRGYEQYF. Here the CDR3 DNA reads TGCAGTGCTAGAGGGGGCAGGGGATACGAGCAGTACTTC.

Relative to its sample, this clonotype is medium-sized. V and J are TRBV25-1 and TRBJ2-7, with 11 bases that match TRBD2. The CDR3 has 15 residues. CDR1 MGHDK and CDR2 SYGVNS come from the germline V gene. The V segment lost 6 bases and the J segment 3 bases; nucleotides outside the gene matches: 7. The chain's CDR3 is CASSAAGTSGYEQYF. The DNA of the CDR3 is TGTGCCAGCAGCGCCGCCGGGACTAGCGGCTACGAGCAGTACTTC.

This clonotype is large by share. V gene TRBV2 combines with J gene TRBJ2-2; 9 positions match TRBD2. CDR1 SNHLY and CDR2 FYNNEI come from the germline V gene. CDR3 length: 16 amino acids. V dropped 7 bases and J dropped 2; count of bases not matched to a gene: 8. CDR3: CASMVQAGGNTGELFF. As DNA, the CDR3 is TGTGCCAGCATGGTCCAAGCGGGGGGTAACACCGGGGAGCTGTTTTTT.

By share of the sample, this clonotype is large (0.1 to 1%). V gene TRBV28 combines with J gene TRBJ1-5, with unresolved D. Germline CDR1 is MDHEN and CDR2 is SYDVKM. CDR3 length: 11 residues. Between the trimmed V and J ends, which lost 5 bases and 8 bases, there was a span of 7 bases. CDR3 sequence: CASSDWEPQHF. The DNA of the CDR3 is TGTGCCAGCAGTGATTGGGAGCCCCAGCATTTT.

By sample share, this clonotype is large. This sequence joins TRBV24-1 and TRBJ2-3; no definite D call. The germline V gene encodes CDR1 KGHDR and CDR2 SFDVKD. CDR3 length: 14 residues. Trimming took off 2 bases at V and 2 bases at J, with 7 bases between the two ends. This CDR3 reads CATSDSSLTDTQYF. The DNA of the CDR3 is TGTGCCACCAGTGATTCGTCCCTCACAGATACGCAGTATTTT.